This T cell receptor (beta chain) was captured by sequencing in a study of T cell changes during pregnancy in multiple sclerosis. Measured with immunoSEQ multiplex PCR; TCRdb has only the in-frame clones, and not every one. Here the sample spans under 40,000 clones, 85% to 95% being singletons. This CDR3 region has 15 residues. CDR1 is MNHNS and CDR2 is SASEGT in the germline V gene. V lost 5 bases, J lost 2 bases, and 5 bases stayed unmatched. The chain uses TRBV6-1 and TRBJ2-7, with TRBD2 identical over 11 bases. The TCR originated in a female donor with multiple sclerosis, enrolled in a pregnancy study. The sample here was CD4+ T cells from peripheral blood mononuclear cells, taken in the second trimester of pregnancy. The CDR3 DNA reads TGTGCCAGCAGTCGACTAGCGGGGTTGCCCTACGAGCAGTACTTC. Translated: CASSRLAGLPYEQYF.